This T cell receptor beta chain was obtained from a study of STAT5B mutations in CD4+ large granular lymphocyte leukemia. Across the study: Among healthy donors, a particular HLA allele went with more CDR3 'QG' motifs.

This was a survey-level run. The table came from immunoSEQ multiplex PCR; TCRdb's copy has only in-frame clones and leaves some out. The sample yields approximately 32,000 clones, more than 70% seen once. Study conclusions and caveats: Compared with healthy controls (2/35), patient top clones favored TRBV06 (8/27).

Germline V gene lookup returns CDR1 ENHRY and CDR2 SYGVKD. J was trimmed by 6 bases and V by 4 bases; bases with no gene match: 5. This CDR3 has 13 residues. On this clone itself: Its antigen is undetermined.

Sequencing input: CD4+ T cells from blood buffy coats. This chain connects TRBV10-3 to TRBJ2-7; TRBD1 aligns across 8 bases. This TCR was sampled from a human donor in good health. The CDR3 spells CAISGQTGAEQYF. The DNA of the CDR3 is TGTGCCATCAGTGGACAGACAGGGGCCGAGCAGTACTTC.